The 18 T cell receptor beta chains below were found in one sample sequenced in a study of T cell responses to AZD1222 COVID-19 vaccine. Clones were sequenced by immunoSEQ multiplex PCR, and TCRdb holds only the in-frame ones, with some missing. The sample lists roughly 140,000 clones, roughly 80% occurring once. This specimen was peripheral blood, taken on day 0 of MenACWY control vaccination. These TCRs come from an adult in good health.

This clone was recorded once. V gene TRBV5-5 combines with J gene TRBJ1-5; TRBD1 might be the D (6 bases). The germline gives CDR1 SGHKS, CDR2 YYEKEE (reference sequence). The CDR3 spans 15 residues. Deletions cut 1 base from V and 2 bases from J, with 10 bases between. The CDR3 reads CASSLRGPGNQPQHF. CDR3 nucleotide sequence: TGTGCCAGCAGCTTGCGGGGGCCTGGCAATCAGCCCCAGCATTTT.

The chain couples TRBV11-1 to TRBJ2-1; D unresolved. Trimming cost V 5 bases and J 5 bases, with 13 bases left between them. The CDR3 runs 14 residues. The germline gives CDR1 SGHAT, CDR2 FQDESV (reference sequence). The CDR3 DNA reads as TGTGCCAGCAGCCCCGGGCCGGCGAACAATGAGCAGTTCTTC. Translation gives CASSPGPANNEQFF.

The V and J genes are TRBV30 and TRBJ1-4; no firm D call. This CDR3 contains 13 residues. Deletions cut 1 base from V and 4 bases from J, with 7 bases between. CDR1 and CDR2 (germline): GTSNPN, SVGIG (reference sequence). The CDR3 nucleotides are TGTGCCTGGAGTGGAGGGAGTAATGAAAAACTGTTTTTT. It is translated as CAWSGGSNEKLFF.

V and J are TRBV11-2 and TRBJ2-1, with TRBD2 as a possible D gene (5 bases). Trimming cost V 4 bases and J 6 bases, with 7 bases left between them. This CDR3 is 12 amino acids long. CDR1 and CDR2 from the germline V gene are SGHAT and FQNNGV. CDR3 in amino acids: CASSYRGNEQFF. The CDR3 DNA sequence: TGTGCCAGCAGCTACCGGGGCAATGAGCAGTTCTTC.

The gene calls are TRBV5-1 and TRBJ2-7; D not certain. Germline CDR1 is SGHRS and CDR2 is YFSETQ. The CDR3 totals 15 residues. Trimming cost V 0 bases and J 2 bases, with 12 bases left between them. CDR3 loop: CASSLAAEIAYEQYF. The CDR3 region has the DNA TGCGCCAGCAGCTTGGCCGCAGAAATAGCCTACGAGCAGTACTTC.

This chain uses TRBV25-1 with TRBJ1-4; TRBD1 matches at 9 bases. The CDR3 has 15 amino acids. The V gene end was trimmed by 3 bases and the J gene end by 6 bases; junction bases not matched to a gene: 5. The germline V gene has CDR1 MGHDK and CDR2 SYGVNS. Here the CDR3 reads CASSEWGQGDEKLFF. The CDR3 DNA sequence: TGTGCCAGCAGTGAGTGGGGACAGGGAGATGAAAAACTGTTTTTT.

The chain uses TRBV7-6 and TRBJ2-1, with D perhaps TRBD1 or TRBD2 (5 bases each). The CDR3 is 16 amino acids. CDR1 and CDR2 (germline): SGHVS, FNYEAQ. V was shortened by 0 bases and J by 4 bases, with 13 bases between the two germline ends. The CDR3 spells CASSLASRGEYNEQFF. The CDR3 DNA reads TGTGCCAGCAGCTTAGCGTCAAGGGGAGAATACAATGAGCAGTTCTTC.

Here the CDR3 DNA reads TGTGCCAGCAGCTTTAGACAGTCTTCGCATGGCTACACCTTC. Its protein product is CASSFRQSSHGYTF. V is TRBV7-2 and J is TRBJ1-2, with D perhaps TRBD1 (5 bases). The CDR3 runs to 14 residues. The germline V gene encodes CDR1 SGHTA and CDR2 FQGNSA. Trimming stripped 3 bases from V and 6 bases from J, with 14 bases between.

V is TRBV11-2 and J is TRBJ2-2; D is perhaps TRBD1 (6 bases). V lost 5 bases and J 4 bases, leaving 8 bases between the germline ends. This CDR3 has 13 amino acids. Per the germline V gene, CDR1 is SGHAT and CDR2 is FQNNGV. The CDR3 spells CASSMTGTGELFF. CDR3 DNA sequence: TGTGCCAGCAGCATGACAGGCACCGGGGAGCTGTTTTTT.

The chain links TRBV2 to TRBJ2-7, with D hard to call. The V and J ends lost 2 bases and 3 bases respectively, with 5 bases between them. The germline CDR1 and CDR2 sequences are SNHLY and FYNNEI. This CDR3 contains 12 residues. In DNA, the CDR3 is TGTGCCAGCAGTGAAATGGACTACGAGCAGTACGTC. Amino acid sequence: CASSEMDYEQYV.

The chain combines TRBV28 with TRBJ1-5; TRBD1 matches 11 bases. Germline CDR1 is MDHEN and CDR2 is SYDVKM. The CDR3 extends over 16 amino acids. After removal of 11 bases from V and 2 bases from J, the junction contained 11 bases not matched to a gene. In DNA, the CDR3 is TGTGCCGCAAGAGGGGGGACAGGGGGAGGCAATCAGCCCCAGCATTTT. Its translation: CAARGGTGGGNQPQHF.

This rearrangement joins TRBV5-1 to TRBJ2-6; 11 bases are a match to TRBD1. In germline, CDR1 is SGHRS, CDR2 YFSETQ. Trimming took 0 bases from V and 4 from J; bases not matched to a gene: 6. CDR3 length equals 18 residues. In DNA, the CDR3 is TGCGCCAGCAGCTTGGGGACAGGGGGCGCCTTGGGGGCCAACGTCCTGACTTTC. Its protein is CASSLGTGGALGANVLTF.

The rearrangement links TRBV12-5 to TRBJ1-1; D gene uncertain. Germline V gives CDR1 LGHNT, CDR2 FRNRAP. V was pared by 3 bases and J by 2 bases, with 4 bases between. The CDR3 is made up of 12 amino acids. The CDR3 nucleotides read TGTGCTAGTGGTTTTCCCAACACTGAAGCTTTCTTT. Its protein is CASGFPNTEAFF.

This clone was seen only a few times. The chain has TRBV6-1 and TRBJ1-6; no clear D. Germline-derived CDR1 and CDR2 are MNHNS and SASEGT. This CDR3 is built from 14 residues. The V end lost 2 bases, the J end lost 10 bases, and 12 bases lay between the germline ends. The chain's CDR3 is CASSENGAGSPLHF. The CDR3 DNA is TGTGCCAGCAGTGAAAATGGTGCGGGATCACCCCTCCACTTT.

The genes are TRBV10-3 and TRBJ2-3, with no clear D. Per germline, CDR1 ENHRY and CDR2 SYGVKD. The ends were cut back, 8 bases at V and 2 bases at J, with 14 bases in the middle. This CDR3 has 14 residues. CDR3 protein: CAIRAALPTDTQYF. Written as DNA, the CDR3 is TGTGCCATCCGAGCCGCACTCCCCACAGATACGCAGTATTTT.

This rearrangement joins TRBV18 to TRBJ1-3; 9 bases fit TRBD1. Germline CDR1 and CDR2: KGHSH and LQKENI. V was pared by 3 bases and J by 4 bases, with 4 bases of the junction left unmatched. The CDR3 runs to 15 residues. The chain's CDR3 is CASSPTGQGGNTIYF. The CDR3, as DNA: TGTGCCAGCTCACCGACGGGACAGGGCGGAAACACCATATATTTT. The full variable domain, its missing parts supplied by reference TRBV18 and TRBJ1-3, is NAGVMQNPRHLVRRRGQEARLRCSPMKGHSHVYWYRQLPEEGLKFMVYLQKENIIDESGMPKERFSAEFPKEGPSILRIQQVVRGDSAAYFCASSPTGQGGNTIYFGEGSWLTVV.

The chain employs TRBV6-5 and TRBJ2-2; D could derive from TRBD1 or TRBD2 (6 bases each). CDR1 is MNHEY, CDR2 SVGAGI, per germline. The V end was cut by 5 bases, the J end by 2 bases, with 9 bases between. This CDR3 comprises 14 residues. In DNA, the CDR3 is TGTGCCAGCAGTCCGGGGGCAAACACCGGGGAGCTGTTTTTT. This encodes CASSPGANTGELFF.

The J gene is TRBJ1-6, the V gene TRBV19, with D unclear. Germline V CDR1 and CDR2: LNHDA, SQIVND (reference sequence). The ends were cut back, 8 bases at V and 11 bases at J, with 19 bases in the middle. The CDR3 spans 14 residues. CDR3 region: CASSGGVRFTPLHF. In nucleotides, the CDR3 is TGTGCCAGTTCCGGTGGGGTCCGATTTACACCCCTCCACTTT. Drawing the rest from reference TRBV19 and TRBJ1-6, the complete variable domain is DGGITQSPKYLFRKEGQNVTLSCEQNLNHDAMYWYRQDPGQGLRLIYYSQIVNDFQKGDIAEGYSVSREKKESFPLTVTSAQKNPTAFYLCASSGGVRFTPLHFGNGTRLTVT.